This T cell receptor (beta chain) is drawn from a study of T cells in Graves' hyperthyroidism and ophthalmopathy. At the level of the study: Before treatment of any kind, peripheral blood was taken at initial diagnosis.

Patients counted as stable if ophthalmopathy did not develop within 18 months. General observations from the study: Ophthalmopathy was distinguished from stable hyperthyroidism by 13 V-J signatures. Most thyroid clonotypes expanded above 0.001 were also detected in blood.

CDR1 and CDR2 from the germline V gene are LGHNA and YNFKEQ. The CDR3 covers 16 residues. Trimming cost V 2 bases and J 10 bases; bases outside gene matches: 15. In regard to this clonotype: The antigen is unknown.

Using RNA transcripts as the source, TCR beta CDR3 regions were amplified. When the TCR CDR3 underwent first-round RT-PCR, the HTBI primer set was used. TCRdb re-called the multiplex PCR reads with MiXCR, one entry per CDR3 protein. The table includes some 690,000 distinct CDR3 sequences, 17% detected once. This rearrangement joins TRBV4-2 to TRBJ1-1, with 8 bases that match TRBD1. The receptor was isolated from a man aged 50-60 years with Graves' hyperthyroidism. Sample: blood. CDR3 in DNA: TGTGCCAGCAGCCAACCCGCAGGAGCACAGGGGGGTCCAGCTTTCTTT. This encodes CASSQPAGAQGGPAFF.